This T cell receptor (beta chain) came from a study of shared clonotypes between healthy human individuals. This table comes from immunoSEQ multiplex PCR, and its TCRdb copy is limited to in-frame clones, with some not included. The sample holds roughly 2.6 million clones, around nine tenths seen once. The donor cohort consisted entirely of Caucasian adults residing in Nashville, Tennessee. This receptor was taken from a man younger than 30 in good health. Sequences were obtained from naive CD4+ T cells sorted from blood. As for subset: CD45RA+ positively selected.

CDR3 loop: CASSEKLAGGIQFF. The DNA for the CDR3 is TGTGCCAGCAGTGAAAAACTAGCGGGGGGGATTCAGTTCTTC. The J gene is TRBJ2-1, the V gene TRBV6-1, with 13 nucleotides matching TRBD2. The CDR3 consists of 14 residues. Germline V CDR1 and CDR2: MNHNS, SASEGT. V lost 2 bases to trimming and J lost 13 bases; unmatched junction nucleotides: 5.